These 8 T cell receptor beta chains were all obtained from the same sample, sequenced in a study of blood T cell repertoires in COVID-19. The protocol was immunoSEQ multiplex PCR, while the TCRdb copy is restricted to in-frame clones and leaves out a portion. The sample consists of 210,000 or so clones, 90% of them appearing once. The source material was peripheral blood. The receptors derive from a man aged 45 to 65 with acute or convalescent COVID-19.

This chain connects TRBV2 to TRBJ2-7; 11 bases match TRBD2. The CDR3 is 15 amino acids. V was pared by 6 bases and J by 6 bases, with 10 bases of the junction left unmatched. Germline lookup yields CDR1 SNHLY and CDR2 FYNNEI. The CDR3 region is CASSHGSGREREQYF. The CDR3 DNA is TGTGCCAGCAGCCACGGTAGCGGGAGGGAGCGCGAGCAGTACTTC.

The genes are TRBV2 and TRBJ2-3; 7 nucleotides align to TRBD2. The CDR3 has 18 residues. J lost 2 bases, V lost 2 bases, and 13 bases had no gene match. Germline V gene lookup returns CDR1 SNHLY and CDR2 FYNNEI. DNA of the CDR3: TGTGCCAGCAGTGAAACCTGGGGTCGAGCGGGGTTCACAGATACGCAGTATTTT. Translated, it gives CASSETWGRAGFTDTQYF.

The chain links TRBV6-1 to TRBJ1-3; D perhaps matches TRBD1 (5 bases). The V end lost 4 bases, the J end lost 0 bases, and 13 bases lay between the germline ends. The V gene's germline CDR1 is MNHNS and CDR2 SASEGT. The CDR3 contains 16 residues. CDR3: CASSGRQSLSGNTIYF. The CDR3 nucleotides are TGTGCCAGCAGTGGCAGACAGAGCCTCTCTGGAAACACCATATATTTT.

The chain links TRBV24-1 to TRBJ2-1; 9 bases align to TRBD1. This CDR3 spans 16 amino acids. CDR1 KGHDR and CDR2 SFDVKD come from the germline V gene. Losses at the gene ends were 3 bases for V and 7 bases for J; bases not matched to a gene: 9. The CDR3 region has the DNA TGTGCCACCAGTGATCCGGGACAGGGCAGGGAGAATGAGCAGTTCTTC. This gives the protein CATSDPGQGRENEQFF.

The rearrangement joins TRBV9 to TRBJ1-2; TRBD1 is a possible D gene (6 bases). The ends were cut back, 0 bases at V and 7 bases at J, with 13 bases in the middle. The germline V gene has CDR1 SGDLS and CDR2 YYNGEE. This CDR3 has 14 residues. CDR3 DNA: TGTGCCAGCAGCGTAGGTCGCAGGGGCGGTGGCTACACCTTC. Its translation: CASSVGRRGGGYTF.

The rearrangement uses TRBV11-2 and TRBJ2-1; 11 bases are a match to TRBD2. The CDR3 covers 16 residues. V lost 6 bases to trimming and J lost 5 bases; unmatched junction nucleotides: 9. CDR1 is SGHAT and CDR2 is FQNNGV in the germline V gene. DNA of the CDR3: TGTGCCAGCAGAATAGAGTTAGCGGGGGGGAACAATGAGCAGTTCTTC. Its protein is CASRIELAGGNNEQFF.

The rearrangement links TRBV5-1 to TRBJ1-2; D is possibly TRBD1 (5 bases). Germline V gene data show CDR1 as SGHRS and CDR2 as YFSETQ. With 4 bases removed from V and 8 bases from J, the gap between germline ends came to 21 bases. This CDR3 contains 15 residues. CDR3 protein: CASSPGDRAGPGYTF. The CDR3 DNA follows: TGCGCCAGCAGCCCGGGGGACCGCGCGGGACCGGGCTACACCTTC.

The chain employs TRBV30 and TRBJ1-5; TRBD1 matches at 7 bases. Looked up from germline, CDR1 is GTSNPN and CDR2 is SVGIG (reference sequence). J was trimmed by 5 bases and V by 7 bases; bases with no gene match: 8. This CDR3 has 13 amino acids. The CDR3 here is CASEGQGDQPQHF. The DNA of the CDR3 is TGTGCCTCCGAGGGGCAGGGGGATCAGCCCCAGCATTTT.